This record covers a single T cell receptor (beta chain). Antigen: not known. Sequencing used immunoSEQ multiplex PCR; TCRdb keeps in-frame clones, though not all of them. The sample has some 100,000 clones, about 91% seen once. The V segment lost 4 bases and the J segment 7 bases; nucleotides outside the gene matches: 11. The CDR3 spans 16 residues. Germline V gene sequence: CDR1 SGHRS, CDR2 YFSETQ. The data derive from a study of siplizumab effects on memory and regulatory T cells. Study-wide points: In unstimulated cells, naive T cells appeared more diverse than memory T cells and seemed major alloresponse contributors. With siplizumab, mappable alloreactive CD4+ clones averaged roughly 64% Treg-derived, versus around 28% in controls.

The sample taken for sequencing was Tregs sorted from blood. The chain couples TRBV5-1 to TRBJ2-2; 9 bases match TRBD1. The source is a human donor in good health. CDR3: CASSIRTQGAVGELFF. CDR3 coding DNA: TGCGCCAGCAGCATACGGACACAGGGGGCGGTCGGGGAGCTGTTTTTT.